Sequencing of this T cell receptor beta chain was carried out in a study of technical replicates of blood from several donors. From germline, CDR1 is MNHEY and CDR2 SVGAGI. With V trimmed by 4 bases and J by 4 bases, 6 bases remained unmatched. The CDR3 has 14 amino acids. Clones were read by immunoSEQ multiplex PCR, and TCRdb kept only the in-frame ones, dropping some. The repertoire holds around 80,000 clones, 95% to 99% seen once, with approximately 0.21% in the top ten. This TCR derives from a human donor in good health. Sample: T cells isolated from PBMCs. This sequence joins TRBV6-5 and TRBJ1-2; 7 positions match TRBD1. CDR3 sequence reads: CASSLTGYGYGYTF. CDR3 DNA sequence: TGTGCCAGCAGTTTGACAGGGTATGGCTATGGCTACACCTTC.